This entry describes one T cell receptor (beta chain). Trimming stripped 1 base from V and 4 bases from J, with 28 bases between. The CDR3 runs 20 residues. Germline V gives CDR1 MDHEN, CDR2 SYDVKM. MiXCR, applied by TCRdb to the 5' RACE reads, yields one record per CDR3 protein. The profile covers 40,000 to 65,000 distinct CDR3 sequences, with about 15% appearing a single time and 16% taken by the ten largest. The data are from a study of T cells of healthy individuals. The clonotype originates from a human donor in good health. The V call is TRBV28, the J call TRBJ1-1, with D maybe TRBD1 (6 bases). CDR3 residues: CASSLFGLFSPNRATTEAFF. For the CDR3, the DNA is TGTGCCAGCAGTTTATTCGGGTTGTTTAGTCCCAACAGGGCTACCACTGAAGCTTTCTTT.